What follows are 29 T cell receptor beta chains derived from one specimen sequenced in a study of CD8+CD57+ T cells in acquired aplastic anemia. The TCR beta profiling, which covered VDJ combination and CDR3 sequence, was carried out using genomic DNA as the template. In TCRdb, the reads were re-called with MiXCR into one record per CDR3 protein. The sample consists of more than 40,000 distinct CDR3 sequences, approximately 78% of them appearing once. Sequenced sample: sorted CD4+, CD8+, or CD8+CD57+ T cells (not recorded which) from PBMCs. These receptors all come from a human donor in good health, serving as a control.

This clonotype was counted only a few times. This chain connects TRBV7-9 to TRBJ1-6; 11 bases align to TRBD1. Germline CDR1 and CDR2: SEHNR and FQNEAQ (reference sequence). This CDR3 has 15 residues. Trimming took 1 base from V and 7 from J; bases not matched to a gene: 0. The CDR3 DNA is TGTGCCAGCAGCTTAGGGGACAGGGGGAATTCACCCCTCCACTTT. Its translation: CASSLGDRGNSPLHF.

The V and J genes are TRBV6-5 and TRBJ1-2; no definite D call. The V and J ends lost 2 bases and 0 bases respectively, with 7 bases between them. The CDR3 spans 14 residues. Germline loops: CDR1 MNHEY, CDR2 SVGAGI. CDR3 sequence: CASSYLQANYGYTF. DNA of the CDR3: TGTGCCAGCAGTTACCTACAAGCTAACTATGGCTACACCTTC.

The sample holds many counts of this clonotype. The genes are TRBV5-4 and TRBJ2-5; perhaps TRBD2 as D (6 bases). The CDR3 consists of 17 residues. Germline V gene sequence: CDR1 SGHNT, CDR2 YYREEE (reference sequence). Trimming removed 6 bases from V and 5 bases from J, with 26 bases in between. CDR3 region: CASTKTEGHQTWETQYF. The CDR3 DNA follows: TGTGCCAGCACCAAGACGGAGGGGCACCAGACGTGGGAGACCCAGTACTTC.

The chain joins TRBV10-3 to TRBJ1-2; 11 bases line up with TRBD1. The V gene end was trimmed by 4 bases and the J gene end by 8 bases; junction bases not matched to a gene: 6. This CDR3 has 14 amino acids. Germline CDR1 and CDR2: ENHRY and SYGVKD. The CDR3 protein is CAISGGQGVGGYTF. CDR3 sequence (DNA): TGTGCCATCAGTGGGGGACAGGGGGTAGGCGGCTACACCTTC.

About this clonotype: This clone may be a read error of a much larger clone one base away. No conserved phenylalanine or tryptophan is present at the end of the CDR3, so a read error is the likely explanation. In DNA, the CDR3 is TGTGCCAGCAGTGAAGGGGCAGGGAACTACGAGCAGTACCTC. It translates to CASSEGAGNYEQYL. The V call is TRBV6-4, the J call TRBJ2-7; D perhaps matches TRBD1 (5 bases). This CDR3 region has 14 residues. Trimming shortened V by 3 bases and J by 3 bases, and 12 bases separated the two germline ends. CDR1 is MRHNA and CDR2 is SNTAGT in the germline V gene.

This clonotype has ten or more counts. V and J are TRBV30 and TRBJ1-2, with no clear D. Looked up from germline, CDR1 is GTSNPN and CDR2 is SVGIG (reference sequence). The V and J ends lost 1 base and 8 bases respectively, with 11 bases between them. The length of the CDR3 is 12 residues. The CDR3 here is CAWSAPGGGYTF. In DNA form, the CDR3 reads TGTGCCTGGAGTGCCCCGGGAGGGGGCTACACCTTC.

The chain links TRBV6-2 or TRBV6-3 to TRBJ2-7, with D perhaps matching TRBD1 (5 bases). Germline CDR1 reads MNHEY; CDR2 reads SVGEGT. The CDR3 is 14 amino acids. Deletions cut 1 base from V and 5 bases from J, with 12 bases between. CDR3 in DNA: TGTGCCAGCAGTTACTTGTCGACAGAAAACGAGCAGTACTTC. Amino acids: CASSYLSTENEQYF.

This chain links TRBV7-6 with TRBJ1-5; the D is unclear. The CDR3 is 12 amino acids. Germline CDR1 is SGHVS and CDR2 is FNYEAQ. Trimming stripped 5 bases from V and 10 bases from J, with 12 bases between. For the CDR3, the DNA is TGTGCCAGCAGCCTCAGACAATCACCCCAGCATTTT. It codes for CASSLRQSPQHF.

This clonotype appeared a few times. This chain uses TRBV29-1 with TRBJ2-3; D is undetermined. This CDR3 comprises 14 residues. V was clipped by 2 bases and J by 11 bases, with 20 bases between them. Germline assignment: CDR1 SQVTM and CDR2 ANQGSEA. CDR3 amino acids: CSVELLNSYNEQYF. The CDR3 DNA reads as TGCAGCGTTGAATTGTTGAATTCCTACAATGAGCAGTATTTT.

The table lists this clonotype with a count of one. The CDR3 spells CASSSLAEGAEYEQYF. The CDR3 bases are TGTGCCAGCAGCTCCTTAGCGGAGGGCGCCGAGTACGAGCAGTACTTC. V and J are TRBV7-1 and TRBJ2-7; D may be TRBD2 (6 bases). TRBV7-1 is recorded as an ORF, its role being uncertain. Trimming shortened V by 3 bases and J by 4 bases, and 19 bases separated the two germline ends. The CDR3 is 16 residues long.

This clonotype was detected many times. This chain links TRBV29-1 with TRBJ2-7; D perhaps matches TRBD1 (6 bases). The V gene's germline CDR1 is SQVTM and CDR2 ANQGSEA. V was pared by 4 bases and J by 2 bases, with 12 bases between. This CDR3 is built from 13 residues. The CDR3: CSVGQEEPYEQYF. The CDR3 DNA follows: TGCAGCGTTGGACAGGAGGAACCCTACGAGCAGTACTTC.

The chain links TRBV29-1 to TRBJ1-5; perhaps TRBD1 as D (5 bases). CDR1 and CDR2 (germline): SQVTM, ANQGSEA. The CDR3 length is 14 residues. The V gene lost 4 bases and the J gene lost 9 bases, with 19 bases spanning the gap. This CDR3 reads CSVVLTGEIGPQHF. CDR3 DNA sequence: TGCAGCGTTGTCCTGACGGGGGAAATAGGGCCCCAGCATTTT.

This clonotype came up a few times. The chain joins TRBV19 to TRBJ2-3, with D uncertain. Germline V CDR1 and CDR2: LNHDA, SQIVND (reference sequence). The CDR3 consists of 11 residues. The germline V and J ends were trimmed by 6 bases and 6 bases, with 7 bases remaining between them. The CDR3 here is CASSNGDTQYF. DNA of the CDR3: TGTGCCAGTAGCAATGGGGATACGCAGTATTTT.

The sample holds a few counts of this clonotype. The V call is TRBV7-2, the J call TRBJ1-1; D unclear. V lost 5 bases and J lost 1, with 8 bases in between. CDR1 SGHTA and CDR2 FQGNSA come from the germline V gene. The length of the CDR3 is 13 residues. CDR3 nucleotides: TGTGCCAGCAGCCGCGGACGGAACACTGAAGCTTTCTTT. Protein product: CASSRGRNTEAFF. Combining the CDR3 with reference TRBV7-2 and TRBJ1-1 gives the whole variable domain GAGVSQSPSNKVTEKGKDVELRCDPISGHTALYWYRQSLGQGLEFLIYFQGNSAPDKSGLPSDRFSAERTGGSVSTLTIQRTQQEDSAVYLCASSRGRNTEAFFGQGTRLTVV.

This clonotype has a count of ten or more. J is TRBJ2-7 and V is TRBV7-8; 9 bases align to TRBD1. The CDR3 runs to 17 residues. Germline V gives CDR1 SGHVS, CDR2 FQNEAQ. J lost 3 bases, V lost 1 base, and 10 bases had no gene match. This CDR3 is CASSLDRDREGVYEQYF. The CDR3 DNA reads TGTGCCAGCAGCTTAGACCGGGACAGGGAAGGGGTCTACGAGCAGTACTTC.

On this clonotype: An end of the junction does not agree with germline; a read error may underlie this. The chain is built from TRBV19 and TRBJ2-7, with D unclear. Per germline, CDR1 LNHDA and CDR2 SQIVND (reference sequence). This CDR3 is 14 amino acids long. This chain's CDR3 is CTSSMQRQSYEQYF. The CDR3 DNA is TGTACCAGTAGTATGCAGCGTCAGTCCTACGAGCAGTACTTC.

This chain connects TRBV10-3 to TRBJ1-1; TRBD1 matches at 7 bases. CDR3 size: 13 residues. Germline loops: CDR1 ENHRY, CDR2 SYGVKD. The trim removed 9 bases at V and 2 bases at J, leaving 6 bases unmatched. Here the CDR3 DNA reads TGTGCCATTAAGGGACAGCCAAACACTGAAGCTTTCTTT. Translated: CAIKGQPNTEAFF.

This chain joins TRBV7-9 and TRBJ1-5; D ambiguous. CDR1 is SEHNR and CDR2 is FQNEAQ in the germline V gene (reference sequence). With 5 bases removed from V and 3 bases from J, the gap between germline ends came to 11 bases. The CDR3 runs to 14 residues. CDR3 DNA sequence: TGTGCCAGCAGCCCTCAGACGGTCAATCAGCCCCAGCATTTT. This sequence encodes CASSPQTVNQPQHF. Full variable domain (rest looked up from reference TRBV7-9 and TRBJ1-5): DTGVSQNPRHKITKRGQNVTFRCDPISEHNRLYWYRQTLGQGPEFLTYFQNEAQLEKSRLLSDRFSAERPKGSFSTLEIQRTEQGDSAMYLCASSPQTVNQPQHFGDGTRLSIL.

The chain employs TRBV15 and TRBJ1-1, with D maybe TRBD1 (6 bases). Trimming stripped 0 bases from V and 5 bases from J, with 10 bases between. CDR1 is LNHNV, CDR2 YYDKDF, per germline (reference sequence). The CDR3 runs 14 residues. In nucleotides, the CDR3 is TGTGCCACCAGCAGAGAGGCAGGGGCGACTGAAGCTTTCTTT. Translating gives CATSREAGATEAFF. Full variable domain (rest looked up from reference TRBV15 and TRBJ1-1): DAMVIQNPRYQVTQFGKPVTLSCSQTLNHNVMYWYQQKSSQAPKLLFHYYDKDFNNEADTPDNFQSRRPNTSFCFLDIRSPGLGDTAMYLCATSREAGATEAFFGQGTRLTVV.

This clonotype came up a few times. The chain is built from TRBV20-1 and TRBJ2-5; 9 bases are a match to TRBD2. J lost 5 bases, V lost 6 bases, and 4 bases had no gene match. The germline CDR1 and CDR2 sequences are DFQATT and SNEGSKA (reference sequence). The length of the CDR3 is 12 residues. The CDR3 sequence is CSAPAGGETQYF. DNA of the CDR3: TGCAGTGCCCCGGCGGGGGGGGAGACCCAGTACTTC.

The V call is TRBV29-1, the J call TRBJ2-7; D remains unclear. Germline V gene data show CDR1 as SQVTM and CDR2 as ANQGSEA. Trimming pared 4 bases from V and 9 bases from J, leaving 16 bases between. The CDR3 extends over 12 amino acids. CDR3 residues: CSVGTSRSGQYF. The CDR3 nucleotides read TGCAGCGTTGGAACGTCTCGCTCAGGGCAGTACTTC.

The rearrangement joins TRBV29-1 to TRBJ2-1; 10 positions match TRBD1. Germline CDR1 reads SQVTM; CDR2 reads ANQGSEA. V lost 8 bases to trimming and J lost 6 bases; unmatched junction nucleotides: 4. The CDR3 sequence is 12 residues long. CDR3 DNA sequence: TGCAGCACACGGACAGGGGGCAATGAGCAGTTCTTC. Amino acid sequence: CSTRTGGNEQFF.

This sequence joins TRBV10-3 and TRBJ1-6; 7 nucleotides match TRBD1. The CDR3 has 15 residues. With 6 bases clipped from V and 6 bases from J, the junction kept 8 bases outside the gene matches. The germline gives CDR1 ENHRY, CDR2 SYGVKD. CDR3 in amino acids: CAIRQLGDSNSPLHF. The CDR3, as DNA: TGTGCCATCAGACAACTGGGGGACAGTAATTCACCCCTCCACTTT.

V is TRBV7-6 and J is TRBJ2-7; D ambiguous. CDR1 is SGHVS and CDR2 is FNYEAQ in the germline V gene. The CDR3 is 13 residues long. Trimming pared 2 bases from V and 4 bases from J, leaving 9 bases between. The chain's CDR3 is CASSLNRRYEQYF. Here the CDR3 DNA reads TGTGCCAGCAGCTTAAACCGCCGGTACGAGCAGTACTTC.

Only a few counts were recorded for this clonotype. The chain employs TRBV9 and TRBJ1-1, with D uncertain. This CDR3 contains 13 residues. V lost 0 bases to trimming and J lost 7 bases, with 10 bases between them. Germline CDR1 and CDR2: SGDLS and YYNGEE. CDR3 loop: CASSVDIRDEAFF. The CDR3 nucleotides are TGTGCCAGCAGCGTAGATATAAGGGATGAAGCTTTCTTT.

The gene calls are TRBV7-9 and TRBJ2-3, with unresolved D. With 1 base removed from V and 0 bases from J, the gap between germline ends came to 2 bases. Germline V gene lookup returns CDR1 SEHNR and CDR2 FQNEAQ (reference sequence). This CDR3 spans 13 amino acids. The CDR3 coding sequence is TGTGCCAGCAGCTTAGGAAGCACAGATACGCAGTATTTT. Translation gives CASSLGSTDTQYF.

The CDR3 DNA reads as TGTGCCAGTAGTAACGGGCCCTCCGCCTACGAGCAGTACTTC. It codes for CASSNGPSAYEQYF. The V gene is TRBV19, the J gene TRBJ2-7; D is unresolved. V lost 4 bases, J lost 2 bases, and 12 bases lay in between. This CDR3 comprises 14 residues. In germline, CDR1 is LNHDA, CDR2 SQIVND (reference sequence).

The chain joins TRBV7-8 to TRBJ2-7; D perhaps matches TRBD2 (6 bases). This CDR3 is 13 amino acids long. Trimming pared 5 bases from V and 3 bases from J, leaving 11 bases between. The germline CDR1 and CDR2 sequences are SGHVS and FQNEAQ. CDR3 coding DNA: TGTGCCAGCAGCACGGGGACTGACTACGAGCAGTACTTC. Its protein is CASSTGTDYEQYF.

The rearrangement uses TRBV25-1 and TRBJ1-2; D uncertain. The germline V gene has CDR1 MGHDK and CDR2 SYGVNS. The V end was cut by 0 bases, the J end by 6 bases, with 11 bases between. CDR3 length: 14 residues. The CDR3 loop is CASSEYRTLDGYTF. The CDR3 nucleotides are TGTGCCAGCAGTGAATATCGTACTTTAGATGGCTACACCTTC.